The 30 T cell receptor beta chains listed next were all sequenced from one sample in a study of beta chain features in type 1 diabetes. The investigators reverse transcribed all of the isolated RNA, so they sequenced expressed TCRB transcripts. Clones were sequenced by immunoSEQ multiplex PCR, and TCRdb holds only the in-frame ones, with some missing. The data show hundreds of thousands of clones, 9.5% to 13% seen once. General study results and limits: Among all four CD4+ subsets, Type 1 diabetes patients had TCRB CDR3s that were moderately but significantly shorter.

Their specific antigens are unknown. What was sequenced was naive CD4+ T cells from blood. All receptors come from a man aged 25 to 45 with type 1 diabetes.

The chain recombines TRBV28 with TRBJ2-7, with TRBD2 matching over 9 bases. V lost 7 bases, J lost 0 bases, and 4 bases stayed unmatched. CDR3 size: 14 residues. CDR1 is MDHEN, CDR2 SYDVKM, per germline. The CDR3 here is CASNSGGTSYEQYF. CDR3 nucleotide sequence: TGTGCCAGCAACAGCGGGGGGACCTCCTACGAGCAGTACTTC.

The genes are TRBV27 and TRBJ2-7; TRBD1 aligns across 11 bases. CDR1 and CDR2 (germline): MNHEY, SMNVEV (reference sequence). The CDR3 is 13 residues long. V was clipped by 2 bases and J by 6 bases; unmatched bases: 0. The CDR3, as DNA: TGTGCCAGCAGTTTAGGGACAGGGGGCGAGCAGTACTTC. Translation: CASSLGTGGEQYF.

This chain joins TRBV30 and TRBJ1-1, with D perhaps matching TRBD1 (5 bases). Germline V gene sequence: CDR1 GTSNPN, CDR2 SVGIG (reference sequence). Trimming shortened V by 4 bases and J by 0 bases, and 9 bases separated the two germline ends. CDR3 length: 13 residues. CDR3 loop: CAWTIGVNTEAFF. DNA for the CDR3: TGTGCCTGGACCATAGGGGTGAACACTGAAGCTTTCTTT.

A few counts support this clone. The chain joins TRBV5-1 to TRBJ1-2, with D unclear. The CDR3 has 15 amino acids. Germline V gene sequence: CDR1 SGHRS, CDR2 YFSETQ. V lost 0 bases and J 0 bases, leaving 9 bases between the germline ends. The CDR3 bases are TGCGCCAGCAGCTTGGAGACTGTGACTAACTATGGCTACACCTTC. As protein: CASSLETVTNYGYTF.

This chain connects TRBV6-5 to TRBJ2-3; 8 bases map to TRBD2. Per the germline V gene, CDR1 is MNHEY and CDR2 is SVGAGI. The CDR3 consists of 15 residues. Trimming cost V 3 bases and J 2 bases; bases outside gene matches: 4. In nucleotides, the CDR3 is TGTGCCAGCAGTTATGGCGGGGGGTACACAGATACGCAGTATTTT. This encodes CASSYGGGYTDTQYF.

The table lists this clone with a few counts. The V and J genes are TRBV5-1 and TRBJ1-6; D ambiguous. The germline CDR1 and CDR2 sequences are SGHRS and YFSETQ. Trimming left V 1 base short and J 9 bases short, with 11 bases between. The CDR3 length is 14 residues. CDR3 nucleotide sequence: TGCGCCAGCAGCTTGATCCTAGGCGGTTCACCCCTCCACTTT. Translated: CASSLILGGSPLHF.

This clone appeared a few times. V and J are TRBV7-9 and TRBJ2-5, with 9 bases aligning to TRBD1. CDR1 SEHNR and CDR2 FQNEAQ come from the germline V gene (reference sequence). This CDR3 has 14 amino acids. After removal of 5 bases from V and 3 bases from J, the junction contained 4 bases not matched to a gene. The CDR3 DNA is TGTGCCAGCAGCAGGTGGGACAGGGAAGAGACCCAGTACTTC. Its protein product is CASSRWDREETQYF. Drawing the rest from reference TRBV7-9 and TRBJ2-5, the complete variable domain is DTGVSQNPRHKITKRGQNVTFRCDPISEHNRLYWYRQTLGQGPEFLTYFQNEAQLEKSRLLSDRFSAERPKGSFSTLEIQRTEQGDSAMYLCASSRWDREETQYFGPGTRLLVL.

The rearrangement joins TRBV19 to TRBJ2-6, with D perhaps TRBD2 (5 bases). CDR1 and CDR2 from the germline V gene are LNHDA and SQIVND (reference sequence). Trimming took off 4 bases at V and 3 bases at J, with 13 bases between the two ends. The CDR3 length is 16 residues. The CDR3 region is CASSSLVGSGANVLTF. The DNA for the CDR3 is TGTGCCAGTAGTAGCCTCGTTGGGAGTGGGGCCAACGTCCTGACTTTC. The full variable domain, in which reference TRBV19 and TRBJ2-6 provide the parts outside the CDR3, is DGGITQSPKYLFRKEGQNVTLSCEQNLNHDAMYWYRQDPGQGLRLIYYSQIVNDFQKGDIAEGYSVSREKKESFPLTVTSAQKNPTAFYLCASSSLVGSGANVLTFGAGSRLTVL.

This chain links TRBV9 with TRBJ1-2; no clear D. The V and J ends lost 3 bases and 4 bases respectively, with 28 bases between them. CDR1 is SGDLS and CDR2 is YYNGEE in the germline V gene. The CDR3 spans 19 residues. The CDR3 nucleotides are TGTGCCAGCAGCGGACGCCGGGAGCGTTTATCAACCTATCCCTATGGCTACACCTTC. Its translation is CASSGRRERLSTYPYGYTF.

The chain recombines TRBV18 with TRBJ2-3, with D perhaps TRBD2 (6 bases). The ends were cut back, 3 bases at V and 9 bases at J, with 13 bases in the middle. The CDR3 contains 13 residues. Germline V CDR1 and CDR2: KGHSH, LQKENI. The CDR3 DNA is TGTGCCAGCTCACCTAGGAGGGAAGGGACGCAGTATTTT. Protein product: CASSPRREGTQYF.

This clone was seen a few times. The gene calls are TRBV2 and TRBJ1-1; D is ambiguous. The CDR3 loop spans 14 amino acids. Germline CDR1 is SNHLY and CDR2 is FYNNEI. The V and J ends lost 11 bases and 3 bases respectively, with 19 bases between them. This CDR3 is CAGSNVGEDTEAFF. The DNA of the CDR3 is TGTGCCGGATCTAACGTTGGGGAGGACACTGAAGCTTTCTTT.

This chain joins TRBV6-5 and TRBJ1-6; 11 nucleotides align to TRBD1. The CDR3 extends over 14 amino acids. Germline CDR1 is MNHEY and CDR2 is SVGAGI. The V gene end was trimmed by 7 bases and the J gene end by 7 bases; junction bases not matched to a gene: 3. Here the CDR3 reads CASKRDRGNSPLHF. The CDR3 nucleotides are TGTGCCAGCAAAAGGGACAGGGGGAATTCACCCCTCCACTTT.

The chain employs TRBV7-9 and TRBJ1-3, with D possibly being TRBD1 (6 bases). The CDR3 contains 15 residues. Trimming stripped 8 bases from V and 3 bases from J, with 17 bases between. Germline V gene data show CDR1 as SEHNR and CDR2 as FQNEAQ (reference sequence). For the CDR3, the DNA is TGTGCCAGCGGAGGCGGACAGTGGGATGGAAACACCATATATTTT. Amino acid sequence: CASGGGQWDGNTIYF.

Concerning this clone itself: The sample carries other DNA sequences with the same CDR3. This chain connects TRBV10-3 to TRBJ2-2; TRBD1 matches at 7 bases. CDR1 ENHRY and CDR2 SYGVKD come from the germline V gene. The length of the CDR3 is 14 residues. Trimming took 6 bases from V and 1 from J; bases not matched to a gene: 2. Here the CDR3 DNA reads TGTGCCATCAGAAGGACAGGGAACACCGGGGAGCTGTTTTTT. Translation gives CAIRRTGNTGELFF.

The chain uses TRBV29-1 and TRBJ1-5; 7 bases line up with TRBD1. Unmatched junction bases numbered 6, after V lost 4 bases and J lost 6 bases. Germline V gives CDR1 SQVTM, CDR2 ANQGSEA. The CDR3 consists of 13 residues. The CDR3 DNA follows: TGCAGCGTTGTGAGGGGGCTAGGTCAGCCCCAGCATTTT. It translates to CSVVRGLGQPQHF.

A few counts support this clone. The V call is TRBV18, the J call TRBJ2-7; 8 bases fit TRBD2. Germline lookup yields CDR1 KGHSH and CDR2 LQKENI. V dropped 4 bases and J dropped 0; count of bases not matched to a gene: 8. This CDR3 is built from 16 residues. This CDR3 reads CASSLVPGTSSYEQYF. As DNA, the CDR3 is TGTGCCAGCTCACTAGTCCCCGGGACTAGCTCCTACGAGCAGTACTTC.

The rearrangement uses TRBV10-3 and TRBJ2-7; TRBD1 aligns across 11 bases. The CDR3 runs to 14 residues. V lost 4 bases to trimming and J lost 2 bases; unmatched junction nucleotides: 1. CDR1 and CDR2 from the germline V gene are ENHRY and SYGVKD. In DNA, the CDR3 is TGTGCCATCAGTGCGGACAGGGGGCCCTACGAGCAGTACTTC. Protein product: CAISADRGPYEQYF.

This sequence joins TRBV6-1 and TRBJ2-5, with D perhaps TRBD2 (5 bases). In germline, CDR1 is MNHNS, CDR2 SASEGT. V was pared by 1 base and J by 4 bases, with 10 bases between. The CDR3 is 14 amino acids. The CDR3 spells CASSEGRSRETQYF. The DNA of the CDR3 is TGTGCCAGCAGTGAAGGGAGGTCTCGAGAGACCCAGTACTTC.

CDR3 loop: CATSSRRGSYNEQFF. CDR3 sequence (DNA): TGTGCCACCAGCAGCAGGCGGGGCTCCTACAATGAGCAGTTCTTC. The rearrangement uses TRBV15 and TRBJ2-1; TRBD2 is a possible D gene (6 bases). Trimming took off 3 bases at V and 0 bases at J, with 9 bases between the two ends. CDR1 and CDR2 from the germline V gene are LNHNV and YYDKDF (reference sequence). CDR3 length: 15 amino acids.

In this sample, this clone turned up a few times. The chain is built from TRBV9 and TRBJ2-5, with D hard to call. Trimming took off 3 bases at V and 5 bases at J, with 11 bases between the two ends. The CDR3 contains 13 residues. The germline gives CDR1 SGDLS, CDR2 YYNGEE. CDR3 DNA: TGTGCCAGCAGCGCAGACCTCAGGGAGACCCAGTACTTC. Residues: CASSADLRETQYF.

Only a few counts were recorded for this clone. J is TRBJ2-3 and V is TRBV5-6, with 9 bases matching TRBD1. J was trimmed by 5 bases and V by 3 bases; bases with no gene match: 7. Germline values: CDR1 SGHDT, CDR2 YYEEEE. The CDR3 length is 15 residues. The CDR3 reads CASSSGTGNRDTQYF. CDR3 nucleotide sequence: TGTGCCAGCAGCTCCGGGACAGGGAATCGAGATACGCAGTATTTT.

J is TRBJ2-2 and V is TRBV10-3; D perhaps matches TRBD2 (6 bases). The CDR3 contains 13 residues. Trimming removed 11 bases at V and 4 bases at J, with 14 bases between. The V gene's germline CDR1 is ENHRY and CDR2 SYGVKD. CDR3 bases: TGTGCCGGTGGTCGGGAGTTCACCGGGGAGCTGTTTTTT. Protein product: CAGGREFTGELFF.

The V gene is TRBV29-1, the J gene TRBJ2-7; a weak D match, TRBD1 (6 bases). CDR3 length: 14 amino acids. Germline V gene data show CDR1 as SQVTM and CDR2 as ANQGSEA. The V and J ends lost 4 bases and 3 bases respectively, with 16 bases between them. DNA of the CDR3: TGCAGCGTTGCTGGGGACACACTGCTCTACGAGCAGTACTTC. Its protein product is CSVAGDTLLYEQYF.

The chain couples TRBV30 to TRBJ1-3; D gene ambiguous. V was cut by 2 bases and J by 0 bases, with 14 bases left in between. Germline-derived CDR1 and CDR2 are GTSNPN and SVGIG (reference sequence). This CDR3 has 16 amino acids. CDR3 DNA: TGTGCCTGGAGTCCTCCGGGTCTCAGCTCTGGAAACACCATATATTTT. As protein: CAWSPPGLSSGNTIYF.

The J gene is TRBJ2-6, the V gene TRBV5-1; the match to TRBD1 covers 9 bases. Germline values: CDR1 SGHRS, CDR2 YFSETQ. The V segment lost 4 bases and the J segment 4 bases; nucleotides outside the gene matches: 6. CDR3 length: 16 residues. DNA of the CDR3: TGCGCCAGCAGCCCAAGGACAGGGGTCGGGGCCAACGTCCTGACTTTC. Amino acid sequence: CASSPRTGVGANVLTF.

The chain links TRBV19 to TRBJ2-5; no firm D call. Germline lookup yields CDR1 LNHDA and CDR2 SQIVND (reference sequence). V was trimmed by 4 bases and J by 0 bases, leaving 9 bases between them. CDR3 length: 14 residues. The CDR3 sequence: CASSSGQYQETQYF. The CDR3 DNA is TGTGCCAGTAGTAGTGGCCAGTACCAAGAGACCCAGTACTTC.

The genes are TRBV30 and TRBJ2-3; no clear D. Trimming took 3 bases from V and 3 from J, leaving 13 bases between them. The germline V gene has CDR1 GTSNPN and CDR2 SVGIG (reference sequence). The CDR3 runs 14 residues. This chain's CDR3 is CAWRLPRETDTQYF. The DNA of the CDR3 is TGTGCCTGGAGGCTCCCTCGCGAGACAGATACGCAGTATTTT.

The rearrangement uses TRBV7-6 and TRBJ1-1; a weak D match, TRBD1 (5 bases). Trimming pared 1 base from V and 5 bases from J, leaving 11 bases between. The CDR3 sequence is 14 residues long. From germline, CDR1 is SGHVS and CDR2 FNYEAQ. The CDR3 nucleotides are TGTGCCAGCAGCTTAGGGTCAGGGAGGACTGAAGCTTTCTTT. Protein: CASSLGSGRTEAFF.

The chain recombines TRBV18 with TRBJ2-7, with 13 positions matching TRBD2. J was trimmed by 0 bases and V by 4 bases; bases with no gene match: 6. Germline assignment: CDR1 KGHSH and CDR2 LQKENI. This CDR3 comprises 17 residues. CDR3 sequence reads: CASSRLAGGHTSYEQYF. The CDR3 bases are TGTGCCAGCTCACGACTAGCGGGGGGCCACACCTCCTACGAGCAGTACTTC.

A few counts support this clone. The chain carries TRBV7-3 and TRBJ2-7; TRBD1 matches 9 bases. There are 14 residues in the CDR3. Per germline, CDR1 SGHTA and CDR2 FQGTGA. Trimming removed 5 bases from V and 6 bases from J; junction bases left unmatched: 8. The CDR3 region is CASSPGDRVSEQYF. The CDR3 nucleotides are TGTGCCAGCAGCCCTGGGGACAGGGTCTCCGAGCAGTACTTC.